This TCR beta chain was sequenced during a study of blood T cell repertoires in COVID-19. Across the whole study: Sites in the United States, Italy and Spain provided acute and convalescent COVID-19 samples. Sources were T cells, B-cell-depleted T cells, or PBMCs; the material itself was cDNA or gDNA.

Per the original data handling: Quantification of nucleated cells was approximated via reference gene primer amplification. Clones were read by immunoSEQ multiplex PCR, and TCRdb kept only the in-frame ones, dropping some. V, J and clone size are taken as reported in that table, and D and trimming were inferred from the DNA itself. The sample has about 200,000 clones, 70% to 90% seen once. The sample comprised peripheral blood. The receptor was derived from a man in his forties with acute or convalescent COVID-19.

CDR3 residues: CADRDLREAFF. The CDR3 DNA follows: TGTGCCGACCGGGACTTACGTGAAGCTTTCTTT. The chain carries TRBV2 and TRBJ1-1, with a tentative D call TRBD1 (5 bases). The CDR3 is 11 amino acids. Per germline, CDR1 SNHLY and CDR2 FYNNEI. The V end lost 11 bases, the J end lost 7 bases, and 14 bases lay between the germline ends.